The 15 T cell receptor beta chains given below trace back to one sample, sequenced in a study of blood T cell repertoires in COVID-19. The table came from immunoSEQ multiplex PCR; TCRdb's copy has only in-frame clones and leaves some out. The sample contains 90,000 to 100,000 clones, around 88% of which appear only once. Sequencing was done on a sample of peripheral blood. These receptors came from an elderly man with acute or convalescent COVID-19.

V and J are TRBV7-9 and TRBJ2-7; 8 nucleotides match TRBD2. Germline V CDR1 and CDR2: SEHNR, FQNEAQ (reference sequence). With 1 base clipped from V and 1 base from J, the junction kept 3 bases outside the gene matches. The CDR3 extends over 15 amino acids. In nucleotides, the CDR3 is TGTGCCAGCAGCTTAGTAACGGGAGGGTCCTACGAGCAGTACTTC. Translation gives CASSLVTGGSYEQYF.

The chain joins TRBV24-1 to TRBJ1-5; 12 bases align to TRBD1. Unmatched junction bases numbered 12, after V lost 4 bases and J lost 9 bases. This CDR3 spans 17 amino acids. CDR1 and CDR2 from the germline V gene are KGHDR and SFDVKD. This CDR3 is CATSEGGQGAFCTPQHF. CDR3 DNA sequence: TGTGCCACCAGTGAGGGGGGACAGGGGGCCTTTTGTACGCCCCAGCATTTT.

This rearrangement joins TRBV10-3 to TRBJ2-2; 15 bases align to TRBD2. The CDR3 is made up of 18 amino acids. Germline loops: CDR1 ENHRY, CDR2 SYGVKD. The V segment lost 3 bases and the J segment 6 bases; nucleotides outside the gene matches: 8. CDR3 residues: CAISESGLAGGRPGELFF. CDR3 DNA sequence: TGTGCCATCAGTGAATCAGGACTAGCGGGAGGGCGACCCGGGGAGCTGTTTTTT.

This clone turned up a few times. This rearrangement joins TRBV6-6 to TRBJ2-1; D is possibly TRBD2 (7 bases). The CDR3 consists of 16 residues. V lost 5 bases and J 6 bases, leaving 20 bases between the germline ends. Germline V gene data show CDR1 as MNHNY and CDR2 as SVGAGI (reference sequence). This chain's CDR3 is CASSTQGSGTFNEQFF. The CDR3 coding sequence is TGTGCCAGCAGTACTCAGGGGAGCGGGACCTTCAATGAGCAGTTCTTC.

This clone occurred a few times. The chain has TRBV18 and TRBJ1-1; the D gene is possibly TRBD1 (5 bases). Germline-derived CDR1 and CDR2 are KGHSH and LQKENI. Trimming shortened V by 3 bases and J by 8 bases, and 10 bases separated the two germline ends. The CDR3 contains 12 residues. The CDR3 reads CASSPSAGEAFF. Written as DNA, the CDR3 is TGTGCCAGCTCACCCTCGGCAGGGGAAGCTTTCTTT.

The chain combines TRBV3-1 (or the pseudogene TRBV3-2) with TRBJ2-4, with TRBD2 matching over 13 bases. V was clipped by 3 bases and J by 6 bases; unmatched bases: 5. In germline, CDR1 is LGHDT, CDR2 YNNKEL (reference sequence). The CDR3 contains 16 residues. CDR3 bases: TGTGCCAGCAGCCAGGATCGGACTAGCGGGAGAAACATTCAGTACTTC. As protein: CASSQDRTSGRNIQYF.

This sequence joins TRBV7-9 and TRBJ1-3, with a weak D call TRBD1 (5 bases). Trimming left V 6 bases short and J 2 bases short, with 20 bases between. From germline, CDR1 is SEHNR and CDR2 FQNEAQ (reference sequence). The CDR3 runs to 17 residues. In DNA form, the CDR3 reads TGTGCCAGCAGTTTTTTCCCTGCGACCAGGGCTGGAAACACCATATATTTT. Protein product: CASSFFPATRAGNTIYF.

In DNA form, the CDR3 reads TGCGCCAGCAGCTGGACCGAGGGATTTAATACGCAGTATTTT. Protein product: CASSWTEGFNTQYF. The V call is TRBV5-1, the J call TRBJ2-3; TRBD2 might be the D (5 bases). From germline, CDR1 is SGHRS and CDR2 YFSETQ. The length of the CDR3 is 14 residues. V lost 3 bases, J lost 7 bases, and 15 bases lay in between.

The chain carries TRBV4-1 and TRBJ1-2; the D is unclear. The length of the CDR3 is 13 residues. Between the trimmed V and J ends, which lost 0 bases and 5 bases, there was a span of 7 bases. Germline lookup yields CDR1 MGHRA and CDR2 YSYEKL. CDR3 amino acids: CASSQDSNYGYTF. The CDR3 DNA follows: TGCGCCAGCAGCCAAGATAGTAATTATGGCTACACCTTC.

This clone was detected only a few times. J is TRBJ2-7 and V is TRBV28, with no clear D. Trimming stripped 10 bases from V and 6 bases from J, with 13 bases between. This CDR3 has 11 residues. CDR1 and CDR2 (germline): MDHEN, SYDVKM. The CDR3: CATRGPGEQYF. CDR3 coding DNA: TGTGCCACCCGCGGCCCGGGCGAGCAGTACTTC.

CDR3 bases: TGTGCCAGCAGCCCCCCAGGCCGCAACTTCGAAGCTTTCTTT. The encoded protein is CASSPPGRNFEAFF. V and J are TRBV6-2 or TRBV6-3 and TRBJ1-1; no firm D call. This CDR3 is 14 amino acids long. The germline V and J ends were trimmed by 6 bases and 8 bases, with 19 bases remaining between them. The germline gives CDR1 MNHEY, CDR2 SVGEGT.

The chain is built from TRBV21-1 and TRBJ2-1; the table's D call, TRBD2, was not checked against the DNA. TRBV21-1 is termed a pseudogene. CDR3 size: 16 residues. In DNA, the CDR3 is TGTGCCAGCAGCTTGCTTAGCGGGGGGCTTTACAATGAGCAGTTCTTC. Protein: CASSLLSGGLYNEQFF.

The CDR3 DNA reads TGTGCCAGCAGCTTAAGACAGGGGCCGCCCTACGAGCAGTACTTC. Protein sequence: CASSLRQGPPYEQYF. The V gene is TRBV7-2, the J gene TRBJ2-7, with 8 nucleotides matching TRBD1. Germline V gene sequence: CDR1 SGHTA, CDR2 FQGNSA. This CDR3 comprises 15 residues. V dropped 2 bases and J dropped 2; count of bases not matched to a gene: 5.

This clone has only one observation. The chain is built from TRBV5-4 and TRBJ1-1; no definite D call. V lost 1 base, J lost 0 bases, and 7 bases lay in between. Germline lookup yields CDR1 SGHNT and CDR2 YYREEE (reference sequence). The CDR3 contains 14 residues. This CDR3 reads CASSLLGMNTEAFF. In DNA form, the CDR3 reads TGTGCCAGCAGCTTGTTGGGCATGAACACTGAAGCTTTCTTT.

V gene TRBV15 combines with J gene TRBJ2-3; possible D gene TRBD2, 5 bases. This CDR3 has 15 residues. Germline-derived CDR1 and CDR2 are LNHNV and YYDKDF (reference sequence). V was cut by 1 base and J by 4 bases, with 12 bases left in between. CDR3 protein: CATSRALGAADTQYF. The CDR3 coding sequence is TGTGCCACCAGCAGAGCACTAGGAGCGGCAGATACGCAGTATTTT.